Included here is one TCR beta chain sequence, with context. Antigen unknown. Germline assignment: CDR1 LNHDA and CDR2 SQIVND (reference sequence). The CDR3 spans 15 residues. Trimming took off 6 bases at V and 3 bases at J, with 17 bases between the two ends. The data originate from a study of T cell responses to AZD1222 COVID-19 vaccine. Notes on the study in general: Spike-specific TCR breadth and depth went up after people got two AZD1222 doses. Seropositive AZD1222 recipients at baseline numbered only five or six.

Data came from immunoSEQ multiplex PCR; TCRdb stores just in-frame clones and leaves some out. Of roughly 180,000 clones in the sample, less than 95% were seen once. The chain joins TRBV19 to TRBJ1-1, with D perhaps matching TRBD1 (6 bases). This clonotype was sampled from an adult in good health. Material: peripheral blood, obtained on day 0 of AZD1222 vaccination. The CDR3 protein is CASSILHRVDTEAFF. The CDR3 nucleotides are TGTGCCAGTAGCATATTACACAGGGTTGACACTGAAGCTTTCTTT. The variable domain in full, completed from reference TRBV19 and TRBJ1-1, reads DGGITQSPKYLFRKEGQNVTLSCEQNLNHDAMYWYRQDPGQGLRLIYYSQIVNDFQKGDIAEGYSVSREKKESFPLTVTSAQKNPTAFYLCASSILHRVDTEAFFGQGTRLTVV.